This T cell receptor (beta chain) was obtained from a study of regulatory T cells in long-lasting Graves disease. Study context: The term persistent Graves' disease signified upward of 5 years on antithyroid drugs with positive TSH receptor antibodies.

Time point described: persistent/refractory GD, antithyroid drugs over 5 years with positive TRAb. Scientists built the TCR library using RNA that was extracted from PBMCs. The sample holds many counts of this clonotype. Its antigen is not identified. CDR3-region Arm-PCR and iRepertoire HTBI primers produced the TCR beta libraries. TCRdb passed the multiplex PCR reads through MiXCR, listing each CDR3 protein once. The sample lists a few hundred thousand distinct CDR3 sequences; approximately 23% were seen once. Study-level points and caveats: Segments TRBV28, TRBJ1-2 and TRBJ2-5 showed preferential usage in persistent disease.

CDR3 length equals 14 residues. Trimming removed 5 bases from V and 4 bases from J; junction bases left unmatched: 6. Germline CDR1 reads SGDLS; CDR2 reads YYNGEE. This rearrangement joins TRBV9 to TRBJ2-5, with 9 positions matching TRBD2. This TCR was sampled from a female donor with Graves disease. This specimen was peripheral blood mononuclear cells (PBMCs), taken when the disease was refractory, from a patient treated with antithyroid drugs. The CDR3 bases are TGTGCCAGCAGTTTGTTAGCGGGAGTAGAGACCCAGTACTTC. Its protein product is CASSLLAGVETQYF.